This is a list of T cell receptor beta chains from one sample in a study of T cell changes during pregnancy in multiple sclerosis. Method: immunoSEQ multiplex PCR; TCRdb's copy keeps in-frame clones and lacks some. The data contain roughly 89,000 clones, 94% of them singletons. This sample comprised peripheral blood, obtained after pregnancy. The origin of the receptors is a female donor in good health, enrolled as a control in a pregnancy study. Each CDR3 is given with its conserved first and last residue. Fields, in order: V gene, J gene, D gene, CDR3 DNA, CDR3 protein. A D gene is named only where the DNA matches it firmly.

>TRBV2|TRBJ2-7|-
TGTGCCAGCAGCCCCGTGGCGGGGCTCTCCTACGAGCAGTACTTC
CASSPVAGLSYEQYF
>TRBV4-1|TRBJ2-1|TRBD2
TGCGCCAGCAGCCAGATCTTAGCGGGAGGACCTAGGGATGAGCAGTTCTTC
CASSQILAGGPRDEQFF
>TRBV6-6|TRBJ2-1|-
TGTGCCACAGCCCTCCTCCCGGCCGGGGGGCTTAATGAGCAGTTCTTC
CATALLPAGGLNEQFF
>TRBV2|TRBJ1-2|-
TGTGCCAGCAGTCCGGGACTTAACTATGGCTACACCTTC
CASSPGLNYGYTF
>TRBV4-1|TRBJ1-4|-
TGCGCCAGCAGCCAAGGTTACAGTATGTCTGAAAAACTGTTTTTT
CASSQGYSMSEKLFF
>TRBV5-4|TRBJ2-1|TRBD2
TGTGCCAGCAGCTTAGGCGGGAGGGCCGTGGATGAGCAGTTCTTC
CASSLGGRAVDEQFF
>TRBV27|TRBJ2-1|-
TGTGCCAGCAGTTTAACGGCGGGGTACTACAATGAGCAGTTCTTC
CASSLTAGYYNEQFF
>TRBV5-6|TRBJ1-1|-
TGTGCCAGCAGCAAGAGGACTCCGAACACTGAAGCTTTCTTT
CASSKRTPNTEAFF
>TRBV6-6|TRBJ2-5|TRBD1
TGTGCCAGCACCCCGACAGGGGGGGAAGAGACCCAGTACTTC
CASTPTGGEETQYF
>TRBV2|TRBJ1-4|TRBD1
TGTGCCAGCAGCCAGGGGGCGGGGAATGAAAAACTGTTTTTT
CASSQGAGNEKLFF
>TRBV25-1|TRBJ2-3|TRBD1
TGTGCCAGCAGTGAGTTGACAGGGGCTAGCACAGATACGCAGTATTTT
CASSELTGASTDTQYF
>TRBV28|TRBJ2-1|TRBD2
TGTGCCAGCAGTTCCAGAAGACTAGCGGGGGCCGTGGGGAATGAGCAGTTCTTC
CASSSRRLAGAVGNEQFF
>TRBV19|TRBJ2-6|-
TGTGCCAGCCGCTTAGCTGGGGCCAACGTCCTGACTTTC
CASRLAGANVLTF
>TRBV2|TRBJ1-4|-
TGTGCCAGCAGTGAACACAGGGAGGGGTATGAAAAACTGTTTTTT
CASSEHREGYEKLFF
>TRBV5-1|TRBJ2-7|TRBD2
TGCGCCAGCAGCCTAGGACTAGCGGGAGTGAGCTACGAGCAGTACTTC
CASSLGLAGVSYEQYF
>TRBV19|TRBJ2-3|-
TGTGCCACCAGGGTAACAGATACGCAGTATTTT
CATRVTDTQYF
>TRBV2|TRBJ1-1|TRBD1
TGTGCCAGCAGTGAAGCGGCAGGGGGCTGGGACACTGAAGCTTTCTTT
CASSEAAGGWDTEAFF
>TRBV7-9|TRBJ1-4|TRBD1
TGTGCCAGCAGCCCCCGCGGACAGGGGGGTGAAAAACTGTTTTTT
CASSPRGQGGEKLFF
>TRBV7-2|TRBJ2-1|-
TGTGCCAGCAGCTTACTTCCCCTCTCCTACAATGAGCAGTTCTTC
CASSLLPLSYNEQFF
>TRBV7-2|TRBJ2-7|TRBD1
TGTGCCAGCAGCTATGGACAGGTACCCTACGAGCAGTACTTC
CASSYGQVPYEQYF
>TRBV7-9|TRBJ2-3|TRBD1
TGTGCCAGCAGCCCTGACAGGGGGCTAGTCGCAGATACGCAGTATTTT
CASSPDRGLVADTQYF
>TRBV7-2|TRBJ1-3|-
TGTGCCAGCAAACCGCGGGGTTTGACTGGAAACACCATATATTTT
CASKPRGLTGNTIYF
>TRBV5-6|TRBJ2-6|-
TGTGCCAGCAGCTTCGGGGTCTCTGGGGCCAACGTCCTGACTTTC
CASSFGVSGANVLTF
>TRBV11-2|TRBJ2-3|-
TGTGCCAGCAGTCACTATGCCGGCTCTAGCACAGATACGCAGTATTTT
CASSHYAGSSTDTQYF
>TRBV6-1|TRBJ1-2|TRBD1
TGTGCCTGCTCCCGGGACAGGGATACTAACTATGGCTACACCTTC
CACSRDRDTNYGYTF
>TRBV27|TRBJ2-7|-
TGTGCCAGCAGTTTATCGATAGGGACTCCAAGGAGCTCCTACGAGCAGTACTTC
CASSLSIGTPRSSYEQYF
>TRBV9|TRBJ2-7|-
TGTGCCAGCAGCCCAAGGGGGGACAGTAGTTCCTACGAGCAGTACTTC
CASSPRGDSSSYEQYF
>TRBV29-1|TRBJ2-3|TRBD2
TGCAGCGGCACCCGACTAGCGGGAGTCACAGATACGCAGTATTTT
CSGTRLAGVTDTQYF
>TRBV27|TRBJ2-7|-
TGTGCCAGCAGTCTCTCGACTAGAAATCTCGAGCAGTACTTC
CASSLSTRNLEQYF
>TRBV7-9|TRBJ2-7|-
TGTGCCAGCAGCCGTACAGATTACGAGCAGTACTTC
CASSRTDYEQYF
>TRBV5-1|TRBJ2-5|-
TGCGCCAGCAGCTTGATCCCGGAAGAGACCCAGTACTTC
CASSLIPEETQYF
>TRBV29-1|TRBJ2-2|-
TGCAGCGCCGCCGGACAGGGAGGGACCGCGAACACCGGGGAGCTGTTTTTT
CSAAGQGGTANTGELFF
>TRBV5-4|TRBJ2-1|-
TGTGCCAGCAGCCCTCTTCAGGGGTACAATGAGCAGTTCTTC
CASSPLQGYNEQFF